One sample yielded the 4 T cell receptor beta chains listed below, sequenced in a study of cytotoxic CD8 clonotypes in ibrutinib-treated CLL (dated by TCRdb to the early 2020s). The library relied on the immunoSEQ multiplex PCR assay. TCRdb limited this immuneACCESS table to in-frame rearrangements with V and J called. A share of clones is missing; checked studies link under half to unresolved V genes, and the rest is unexplained. The sample records more than 150,000 clones, approximately 72% of which are singletons. Roughly an eighth of the sample lies in the top ten. The time point label here, explained by the study, means: approximately 25 months on ibrutinib. The sequencing used PBMCs, collected after 24 months of ibrutinib treatment. All receptors come from a human donor with chronic lymphocytic leukemia.

J is TRBJ2-7 and V is TRBV27, with D possibly being TRBD1 (5 bases). The ends were cut back, 4 bases at V and 0 bases at J, with 7 bases in the middle. Germline-derived CDR1 and CDR2 are MNHEY and SMNVEV (reference sequence). The CDR3 has 13 amino acids. The CDR3 spells CASSWQGSYEQYF. CDR3 bases: TGTGCCAGCAGTTGGCAGGGCTCCTACGAGCAGTACTTC.

This chain links TRBV19 with TRBJ2-7; 10 positions match TRBD2. J lost 0 bases, V lost 2 bases, and 4 bases had no gene match. The CDR3 has 16 amino acids. Germline V lookup: CDR1 LNHDA, CDR2 SQIVND (reference sequence). CDR3 in amino acids: CASSIRTSGGSYEQYF. In DNA form, the CDR3 reads TGTGCCAGTAGTATAAGGACTAGCGGCGGCTCCTACGAGCAGTACTTC.

This clone was seen more than once but under ten times. The chain uses TRBV28 and TRBJ1-4; D unresolved. The V gene's germline CDR1 is MDHEN and CDR2 SYDVKM. The germline V and J ends were trimmed by 10 bases and 8 bases, with 14 bases remaining between them. The CDR3 loop spans 12 amino acids. In DNA, the CDR3 is TGTGCCACAGCGGGTTTAGACGAAAAACTGTTTTTT. The encoded protein is CATAGLDEKLFF.

This chain uses TRBV29-1 with TRBJ1-2; the match to TRBD1 covers 7 bases. This CDR3 comprises 14 residues. Germline loops: CDR1 SQVTM, CDR2 ANQGSEA. With V trimmed by 5 bases and J by 2 bases, 8 bases remained unmatched. The CDR3 region has the DNA TGCAGCGTTTCCGTCGGGACAGAGAACTATGGCTACACCTTC. Translating it yields CSVSVGTENYGYTF.